The clone carrying this T cell receptor (beta chain) was counted between two and nine times. As processed by the authors: Estimation of nucleated cell counts was performed using reference gene primer amplification. The table came from immunoSEQ multiplex PCR; TCRdb's copy has only in-frame clones and leaves some out. That table furnishes V, J and clone size, whereas the DNA furnished D and trimming. The table records about 200,000 clones, 81% of them present only once. This sample is part of a study of blood T cell repertoires in COVID-19. Overall study: Whether acute or convalescent, the COVID-19 samples came from the United States, Italy and Spain. From T cells, B-cell-depleted T cells, or PBMCs came the material, which was cDNA or gDNA.

Sequenced: peripheral blood. The receptor was isolated from a woman aged 80 or over with acute or convalescent COVID-19.

This CDR3 is CASSLVNTYYEQYF. In DNA form, the CDR3 reads TGTGCCAGCAGCTTAGTTAATACCTACTACGAGCAGTACTTC. V gene TRBV7-9 combines with J gene TRBJ2-7; unclear D gene. Germline V gene lookup returns CDR1 SEHNR and CDR2 FQNEAQ (reference sequence). Trimming pared 1 base from V and 3 bases from J, leaving 10 bases between. The CDR3 consists of 14 residues.